What follows are 14 T cell receptor beta chains derived from one specimen sequenced in a study of glioma-infiltrating T cells. Using RNA template, CDR3s of TCR alpha and beta were amplified with iRepertoire arm-PCR. TCRdb called the multiplex PCR reads again in MiXCR, with one record for every CDR3 protein. The sample lists roughly 130,000 distinct CDR3 sequences, around 25% occurring once. Specimen: glioma tissue, nonneoplastic brain tissue, or PBMCs (not recorded which). The receptor set was obtained from a human donor with low-grade glioma or glioblastoma, undergoing nonglioma brain surgery, or in good health (not recorded which).

This clonotype has only a few counts. The rearrangement links TRBV18 to TRBJ2-7; perhaps TRBD1 as D (5 bases). Germline CDR1 is KGHSH and CDR2 is LQKENI. The ends were cut back, 2 bases at V and 0 bases at J, with 11 bases in the middle. The CDR3 sequence is 15 residues long. The CDR3 spells CASSPGQGYSYEQYV. Written as DNA, the CDR3 is TGTGCCAGCTCACCAGGTCAGGGATACTCCTACGAGCAGTACGTC.

This clonotype showed up just a few times. The junction does not match germline at one end; this may be a read error. The chain carries TRBV7-2 and TRBJ2-5; 11 nucleotides match TRBD2. Germline CDR1 SGHTA, CDR2 FQGNSA. This CDR3 has 15 residues. The CDR3 coding sequence is TGTGCCGGCAGCTTCTCTAGCGGGGGGCAAGAGACCCAGTACTTC. Translating gives CAGSFSSGGQETQYF.

As to this clonotype: This clone may be a read error of a much larger clone one base away. Lacking the conserved final phenylalanine or tryptophan, this CDR3 likely reflects a read error. The chain links TRBV7-9 to TRBJ2-5; D unclear. Germline V gives CDR1 SEHNR, CDR2 FQNEAQ (reference sequence). V was trimmed by 1 base and J by 2 bases, leaving 8 bases between them. The length of the CDR3 is 14 residues. Here the CDR3 reads CASSLVQQQETQYS. The CDR3 nucleotides read TGTGCCAGCAGCTTAGTACAGCAACAAGAGACCCAGTACTCC.

V usage is TRBV11-2 and J usage is TRBJ1-6; TRBD1 matches 9 bases. Germline V gives CDR1 SGHAT, CDR2 FQNNGV. V lost 5 bases to trimming and J lost 0 bases; unmatched junction nucleotides: 2. CDR3 size: 16 residues. The CDR3 spells CASSLGQGSYNSPLHF. Written as DNA, the CDR3 is TGTGCCAGCAGCCTGGGACAGGGCTCCTATAATTCACCCCTCCACTTT.

The chain joins TRBV19 to TRBJ1-4; D gene ambiguous. The ends were cut back, 4 bases at V and 8 bases at J, with 11 bases in the middle. CDR1 and CDR2 (germline): LNHDA, SQIVND (reference sequence). The CDR3 runs to 13 residues. The DNA of the CDR3 is TGTGCCAGTAGTAGGTCTGCAGAAGAAAAACTGTTTTTT. Protein sequence: CASSRSAEEKLFF.

The table lists this clonotype with a few counts. J is TRBJ2-3 and V is TRBV7-8; D not certain. Germline loops: CDR1 SGHVS, CDR2 FQNEAQ. The V and J ends lost 5 bases and 4 bases respectively, with 7 bases between them. CDR3 length: 12 residues. The CDR3 loop is CASSPFADTQYF. The CDR3 nucleotides read TGTGCCAGCAGCCCTTTCGCAGATACGCAGTATTTT. Complete variable domain (other parts from reference TRBV7-8 and TRBJ2-3): GAGVSQSPRYKVAKRGQDVALRCDPISGHVSLFWYQQALGQGPEFLTYFQNEAQLDKSGLPSDRFFAERPEGSVSTLKIQRTQQEDSAVYLCASSPFADTQYFGPGTRLTVL.

The chain links TRBV28 to TRBJ2-5; no firm D call. The length of the CDR3 is 14 residues. The germline V gene encodes CDR1 MDHEN and CDR2 SYDVKM. Trimming removed 3 bases at V and 5 bases at J, with 13 bases between. The chain's CDR3 is CASSLNPSRETQYF. For the CDR3, the DNA is TGTGCCAGCAGTTTGAACCCGTCAAGGGAGACCCAGTACTTC.

The gene calls are TRBV7-9 and TRBJ2-3, with D maybe TRBD1 (6 bases). Trimming took off 5 bases at V and 5 bases at J, with 8 bases between the two ends. CDR3 length equals 12 residues. Germline V gene data show CDR1 as SEHNR and CDR2 as FQNEAQ (reference sequence). The CDR3 DNA sequence: TGTGCCAGCAGCATACAGGGAGATACGCAGTATTTT. This sequence encodes CASSIQGDTQYF.

The chain couples TRBV6-1 to TRBJ2-5; 9 bases fit TRBD1. The V gene's germline CDR1 is MNHNS and CDR2 SASEGT. The CDR3 is made up of 14 amino acids. V dropped 6 bases and J dropped 2; count of bases not matched to a gene: 4. The CDR3 loop is CASREDRGQETQYF. CDR3 in DNA: TGTGCCAGCAGAGAGGACAGGGGACAAGAGACCCAGTACTTC.

The gene calls are TRBV2 and TRBJ2-3; D possibly corresponds to TRBD1 (6 bases). Trimming pared 10 bases from V and 5 bases from J, leaving 13 bases between. This CDR3 spans 12 amino acids. Germline CDR1 SNHLY, CDR2 FYNNEI. CDR3: CATKQGLDTQYF. CDR3 coding DNA: TGTGCCACCAAACAGGGATTAGATACGCAGTATTTT.

This clonotype showed up many times. The V and J genes are TRBV20-1 and TRBJ1-4; no clear D gene. This CDR3 is built from 15 residues. V was pared by 0 bases and J by 4 bases, with 12 bases between. Per the germline V gene, CDR1 is DFQATT and CDR2 is SNEGSKA (reference sequence). CDR3 in DNA: TGCAGTGCTAGAGATCGTAGGCAGCGTAATGAAAAACTGTTTTTT. Its translation: CSARDRRQRNEKLFF.

This clonotype was counted only a few times. J is TRBJ2-1 and V is TRBV5-1, with D tentatively TRBD2 (5 bases). V was trimmed by 3 bases and J by 3 bases, leaving 13 bases between them. CDR1 SGHRS and CDR2 YFSETQ come from the germline V gene. This CDR3 is built from 15 residues. Written as DNA, the CDR3 is TGCGCCAGCAGCTACCTGGAAGGGAGCTACAATGAGCAGTTCTTC. Protein product: CASSYLEGSYNEQFF.

The V and J genes are TRBV19 and TRBJ1-2; D possibly corresponds to TRBD1 (5 bases). Germline-derived CDR1 and CDR2 are LNHDA and SQIVND (reference sequence). Trimming took 0 bases from V and 1 from J, leaving 12 bases between them. The CDR3 spans 16 residues. Here the CDR3 DNA reads TGTGCCAGTAGTATAGATCCAGGGAAGATTAACTATGGCTACACCTTC. As protein: CASSIDPGKINYGYTF. The full variable domain, in which reference TRBV19 and TRBJ1-2 provide the parts outside the CDR3, is DGGITQSPKYLFRKEGQNVTLSCEQNLNHDAMYWYRQDPGQGLRLIYYSQIVNDFQKGDIAEGYSVSREKKESFPLTVTSAQKNPTAFYLCASSIDPGKINYGYTFGSGTRLTVV.

V and J are TRBV11-2 and TRBJ2-2; D gene unclear. There are 14 residues in the CDR3. Trimming took 1 base from V and 1 from J, leaving 4 bases between them. Germline CDR1 reads SGHAT; CDR2 reads FQNNGV. This CDR3 reads CASSLVVNTGELFF. For the CDR3, the DNA is TGTGCCAGCAGCTTAGTCGTGAACACCGGGGAGCTGTTTTTT.